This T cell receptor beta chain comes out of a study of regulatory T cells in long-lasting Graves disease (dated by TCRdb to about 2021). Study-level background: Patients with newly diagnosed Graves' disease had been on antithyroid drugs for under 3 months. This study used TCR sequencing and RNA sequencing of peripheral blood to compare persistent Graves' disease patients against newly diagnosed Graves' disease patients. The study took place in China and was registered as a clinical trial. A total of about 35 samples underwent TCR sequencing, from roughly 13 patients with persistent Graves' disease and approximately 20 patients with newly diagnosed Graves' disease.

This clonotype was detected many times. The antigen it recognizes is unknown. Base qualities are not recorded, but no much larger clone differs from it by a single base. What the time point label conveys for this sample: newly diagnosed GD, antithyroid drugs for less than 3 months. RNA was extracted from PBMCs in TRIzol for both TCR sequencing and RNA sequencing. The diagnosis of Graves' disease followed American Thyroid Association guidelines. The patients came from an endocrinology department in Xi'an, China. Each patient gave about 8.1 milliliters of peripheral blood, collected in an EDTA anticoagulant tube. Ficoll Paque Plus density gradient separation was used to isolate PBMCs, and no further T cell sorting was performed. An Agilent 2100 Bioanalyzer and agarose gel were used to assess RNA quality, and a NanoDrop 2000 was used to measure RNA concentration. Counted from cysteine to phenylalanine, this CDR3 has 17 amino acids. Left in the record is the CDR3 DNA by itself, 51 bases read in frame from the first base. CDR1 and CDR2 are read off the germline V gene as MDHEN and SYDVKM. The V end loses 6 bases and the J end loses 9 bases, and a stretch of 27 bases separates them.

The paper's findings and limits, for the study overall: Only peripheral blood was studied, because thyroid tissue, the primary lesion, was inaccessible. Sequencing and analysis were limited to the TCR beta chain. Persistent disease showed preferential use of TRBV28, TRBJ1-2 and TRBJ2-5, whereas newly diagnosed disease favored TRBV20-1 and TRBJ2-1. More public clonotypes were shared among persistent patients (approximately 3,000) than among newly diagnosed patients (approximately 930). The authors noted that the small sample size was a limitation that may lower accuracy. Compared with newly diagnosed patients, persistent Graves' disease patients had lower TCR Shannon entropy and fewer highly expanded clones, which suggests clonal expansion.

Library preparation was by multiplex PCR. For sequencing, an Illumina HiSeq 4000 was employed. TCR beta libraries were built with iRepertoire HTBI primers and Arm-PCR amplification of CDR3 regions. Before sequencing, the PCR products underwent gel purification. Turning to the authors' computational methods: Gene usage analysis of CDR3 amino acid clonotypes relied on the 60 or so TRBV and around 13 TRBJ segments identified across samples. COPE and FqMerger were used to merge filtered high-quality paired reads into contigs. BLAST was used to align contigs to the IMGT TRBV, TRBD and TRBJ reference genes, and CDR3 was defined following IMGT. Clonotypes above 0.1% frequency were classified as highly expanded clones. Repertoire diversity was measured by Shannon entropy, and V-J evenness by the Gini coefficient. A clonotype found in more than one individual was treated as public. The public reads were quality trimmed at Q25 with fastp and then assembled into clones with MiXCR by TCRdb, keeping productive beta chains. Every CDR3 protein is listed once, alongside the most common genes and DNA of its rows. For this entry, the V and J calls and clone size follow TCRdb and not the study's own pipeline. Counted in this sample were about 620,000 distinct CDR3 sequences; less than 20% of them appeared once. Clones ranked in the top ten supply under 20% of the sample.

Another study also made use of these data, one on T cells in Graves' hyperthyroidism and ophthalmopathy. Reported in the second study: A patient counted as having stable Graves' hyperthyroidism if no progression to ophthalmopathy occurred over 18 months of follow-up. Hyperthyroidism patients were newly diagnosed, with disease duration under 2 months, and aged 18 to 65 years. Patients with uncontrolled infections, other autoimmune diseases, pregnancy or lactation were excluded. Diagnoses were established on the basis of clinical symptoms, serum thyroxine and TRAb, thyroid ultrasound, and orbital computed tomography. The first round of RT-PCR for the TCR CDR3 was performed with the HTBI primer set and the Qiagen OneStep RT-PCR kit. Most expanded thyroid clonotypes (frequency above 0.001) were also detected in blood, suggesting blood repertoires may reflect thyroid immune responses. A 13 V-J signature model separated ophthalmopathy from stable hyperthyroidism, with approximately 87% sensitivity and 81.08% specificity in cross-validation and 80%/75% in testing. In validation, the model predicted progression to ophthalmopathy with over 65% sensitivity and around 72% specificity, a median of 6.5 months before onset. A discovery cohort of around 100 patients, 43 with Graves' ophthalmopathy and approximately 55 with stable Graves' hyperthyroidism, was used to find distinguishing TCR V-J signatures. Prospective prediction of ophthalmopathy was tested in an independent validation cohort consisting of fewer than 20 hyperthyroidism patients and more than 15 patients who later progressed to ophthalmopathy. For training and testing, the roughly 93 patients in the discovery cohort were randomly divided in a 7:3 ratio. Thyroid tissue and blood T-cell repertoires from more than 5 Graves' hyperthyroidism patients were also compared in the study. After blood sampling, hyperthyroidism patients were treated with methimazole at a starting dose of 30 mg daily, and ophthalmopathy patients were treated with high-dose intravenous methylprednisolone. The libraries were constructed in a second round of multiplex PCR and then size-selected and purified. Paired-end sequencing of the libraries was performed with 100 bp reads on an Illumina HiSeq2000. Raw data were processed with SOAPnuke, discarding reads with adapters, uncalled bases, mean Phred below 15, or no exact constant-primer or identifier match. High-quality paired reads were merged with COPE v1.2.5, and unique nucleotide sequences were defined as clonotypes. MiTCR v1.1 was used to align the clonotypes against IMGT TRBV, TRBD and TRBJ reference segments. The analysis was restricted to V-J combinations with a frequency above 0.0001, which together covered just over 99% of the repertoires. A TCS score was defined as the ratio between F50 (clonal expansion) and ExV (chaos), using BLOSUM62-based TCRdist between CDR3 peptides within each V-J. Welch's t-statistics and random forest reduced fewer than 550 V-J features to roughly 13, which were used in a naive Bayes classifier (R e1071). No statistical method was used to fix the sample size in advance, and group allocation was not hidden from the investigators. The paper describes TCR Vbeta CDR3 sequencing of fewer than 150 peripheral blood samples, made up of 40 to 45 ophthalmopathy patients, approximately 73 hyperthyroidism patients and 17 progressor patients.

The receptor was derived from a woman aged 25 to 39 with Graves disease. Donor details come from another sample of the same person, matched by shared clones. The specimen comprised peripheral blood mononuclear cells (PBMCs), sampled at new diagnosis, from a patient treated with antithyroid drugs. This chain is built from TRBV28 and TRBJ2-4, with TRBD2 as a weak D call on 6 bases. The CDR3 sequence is CASSNNPGLTIRGIQYF. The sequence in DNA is TGTGCCAGCAGCAATAACCCGGGACTCACCATTCGCGGCATTCAGTACTTC.